The clone carrying this TCR beta chain came up a few times. What it binds is unknown. This entry comes from a study of T cell repertoires in cytomegalovirus infection. Study summary: Recently identified HLA-C-restricted CMV epitopes were used, and well-studied HLA-B-restricted CMV epitopes were used as well. Matching HLA type and CMV infection were both indicated by public TCR beta signatures. The study, taken as a whole, reports: It was HLA-C-restricted CMV-specific TCR beta clonotypes that dominated the response ex vivo.

The CDR3 length is 12 residues. V lost 7 bases and J 6 bases, leaving 9 bases between the germline ends. Each CDR3 protein gets one entry after TCRdb re-called the reads with MiXCR. This sample has 700,000 to 950,000 distinct CDR3 sequences, with roughly 33% found just once. This rearrangement joins TRBV12-3 or TRBV12-4 to TRBJ2-2; a weak D match, TRBD1 (6 bases). The TCR sequence derives from a human donor in good health (CMV status not recorded). Some clones in this sample may be carry-over from other donors' samples. This specimen consisted of cultured CD8+ T cells from PBMCs, obtained from culture after CMV antigen stimulation. CDR3 DNA: TGTGCCAGCACTGCAGGGGCCGGGGAGCTGTTTTTT. Its translation: CASTAGAGELFF.